This TCR beta chain was identified during a study of CD8+ T cells in alopecia areata. Whole-study results and caveats: Patients showed less clear TCR sequence sharing than mice, possibly partly because of HLA diversity. Higher clonality was seen in lesional scalp than in normal scalp, especially in alopecia totalis/universalis. Sequencing of scalp tissue also captures the resident alphabeta T cells of normal skin.

The length of the CDR3 is 15 residues. The V and J ends lost 5 bases and 2 bases, in that order; junction bases with no gene match: 8. Per germline, CDR1 PRHDT and CDR2 FYEKMQ (reference sequence). RNA extraction and reverse transcription yielded cDNA as sequencing template. Method: immunoSEQ multiplex PCR; TCRdb's copy keeps in-frame clones and lacks some. The sample shows approximately 98,000 clones, approximately 59% of them seen only once. A FACSAria was used to sort CD4+ and CD8+ T cells. These cells came from PBMCs. Details on this clone: Its antigen is unidentified.

The sample was CD8+ T cells sorted from blood. This clonotype was obtained from a human donor in good health. The gene calls are TRBV13 and TRBJ2-7; 8 bases fit TRBD2. The CDR3 sequence is CASSPGGRFTYEQYF. In nucleotides, the CDR3 is TGTGCCAGCAGCCCGGGGGGGAGATTCACCTACGAGCAGTACTTC.